A single sample is the source of the 7 T cell receptor beta chains below, sequenced in a study of blood T cell repertoires in COVID-19. Sequencing was performed with immunoSEQ multiplex PCR; in TCRdb, only in-frame clones are kept and a portion is missing. The sample comprises a few hundred thousand clones, about nine tenths of which are singletons, and about 3% rests with the top ten. Sequencing input: PBMCs or T cells enriched from blood (not recorded which). All receptors come from a woman between 45 and 65 years old who had recovered from COVID-19.

The chain employs TRBV28 and TRBJ2-1; 15 bases line up with TRBD2. The CDR3 has 21 amino acids. The ends lost 6 bases at V and 8 bases at J; junction bases unmatched: 23. The germline V gene has CDR1 MDHEN and CDR2 SYDVKM. CDR3 region: CASSQSAIPTGTSGRMYEQFF. Here the CDR3 DNA reads TGTGCCAGCAGCCAATCCGCCATCCCCACCGGGACTAGCGGGAGGATGTATGAGCAGTTCTTC.

The chain has TRBV5-4 and TRBJ2-5; 12 nucleotides agree with TRBD2. The CDR3 is 15 residues long. Germline CDR1 SGHNT, CDR2 YYREEE (reference sequence). The J segment lost 6 bases and the V segment lost 5 bases, leaving 8 bases of the junction unmatched. The CDR3 sequence: CASSLTSGSWKTQYF. The CDR3 DNA reads as TGTGCCAGCAGTTTGACTAGCGGGAGTTGGAAGACCCAGTACTTC.

The rearrangement uses TRBV6-5 and TRBJ1-1; TRBD1 aligns across 8 bases. Trimming cost V 6 bases and J 4 bases; bases outside gene matches: 10. This CDR3 spans 15 amino acids. Germline CDR1 reads MNHEY; CDR2 reads SVGAGI. DNA for the CDR3: TGTGCCAGCAGCAGAGGACAGGGCGGCACCACTGAAGCTTTCTTT. This gives the protein CASSRGQGGTTEAFF.

The chain has TRBV27 and TRBJ2-5; a possible D gene is TRBD2 (6 bases). CDR1 and CDR2 (germline): MNHEY, SMNVEV (reference sequence). This CDR3 comprises 14 residues. The germline V and J ends were trimmed by 5 bases and 3 bases, with 13 bases remaining between them. CDR3 DNA: TGTGCCAGCAGTGCCTGGGACTTCAAAGAGACCCAGTACTTC. Protein sequence: CASSAWDFKETQYF.

The sample holds one count of this clone. The chain is built from TRBV27 and TRBJ2-2; 8 positions agree with TRBD2. CDR3 length: 16 residues. CDR1 and CDR2 from the germline V gene are MNHEY and SMNVEV (reference sequence). Trimming removed 5 bases from V and 1 base from J; junction bases left unmatched: 6. CDR3 residues: CASSRFTSGNTGELFF. In nucleotides, the CDR3 is TGTGCCAGCAGTCGGTTTACTAGCGGGAACACCGGGGAGCTGTTTTTT.

This clone showed up just a few times. V usage is TRBV19 and J usage is TRBJ1-6, with D perhaps TRBD1 (6 bases). With 4 bases removed from V and 4 bases from J, the gap between germline ends came to 11 bases. Germline V gene sequence: CDR1 LNHDA, CDR2 SQIVND (reference sequence). The CDR3 runs 15 residues. The CDR3 reads CASSTSGQYNSPLHF. The CDR3 DNA reads as TGTGCCAGTAGTACCTCCGGACAGTATAATTCACCCCTCCACTTT. Looking up the rest from reference TRBV19 and TRBJ1-6 gives the full variable domain: DGGITQSPKYLFRKEGQNVTLSCEQNLNHDAMYWYRQDPGQGLRLIYYSQIVNDFQKGDIAEGYSVSREKKESFPLTVTSAQKNPTAFYLCASSTSGQYNSPLHFGNGTRLTVT.

This clone came up once. The rearrangement joins TRBV7-2 to TRBJ1-3; tentatively, D is TRBD1 (6 bases). CDR1 is SGHTA, CDR2 FQGNSA, per germline. With 1 base removed from V and 0 bases from J, the gap between germline ends came to 13 bases. This CDR3 comprises 17 residues. The CDR3 bases are TGTGCCAGCAGCTTAGTTGGGACATCCAGCTCTGGAAACACCATATATTTT. Encoded protein: CASSLVGTSSSGNTIYF.